This TCR beta chain came from a study of cytomegalovirus exposure and HLA in healthy donors (TCRdb year 2017). Regarding the study in general: An earlier analysis of several hundred of the donors reported 276 Gb of sequence data and 117 million unique TCR beta sequences obtained from roughly 180 million T cells. An early release covering roughly 580 HLA-typed donors comprised about 300 gigabases of sequencing data and roughly 85 million unique TCR sequences. The genetic ancestry cluster associated with self-reported Caucasian donors included 65% to 90% of the roughly 400 genotyped donors. The study aimed to test whether signatures of past pathogen exposure could be identified by cataloging public T cell receptors. Using immunosequencing, the study profiled T cell repertoires from some 670 subjects and related those repertoires to cytomegalovirus serostatus. In addition to the first cohort of 666 subjects, a separate validation cohort of around 110 different subjects was used. To predict cytomegalovirus infection status, the study brought together high-throughput TCR immunosequencing, statistical association of individual TCRs with disease status, and machine learning. In a later analysis, previously published TCR beta repertoires from more than 500 donors were re-analyzed and high-resolution HLA genotyping was added so that TCR occurrence patterns could be studied. Rather than using new phenotypic data, the later analysis identified candidate immune exposures from TCR beta sequences and from how often those sequences occurred across donors. An earlier analysis of around 640 of the donors used high-throughput TCR beta sequencing to judge whether each TCR beta V gene segment behaved as functional or pseudogenic. Donor age, sex, ethnicity and CMV serostatus were compiled together with the repertoire data. A later genetic analysis took genome-wide SNP genotypes for about three fifths of the 666 donors and used that subset as a discovery cohort. Every repertoire in the discovery cohort had been generated on one and the same sequencing platform. HLA typing included class I and class II loci at four-digit resolution. The number of donors typed differed by locus, with roughly 620-630 for A, B, C, DRB1 and DQB1, roughly 550 for DQA1, 600 to 610 for DPA1, and 400 to 490 for DPB1. Roughly five DR-DQ haplotypes were handled as single units for association and clustering, since linkage in the cohort was strong. Across approximately 400 genotyped donors of the cohort, an average of about 220,000 unique TCR beta nucleotide sequences per donor were sequenced, and roughly 17% of those sequences were non-productive. Study-wide findings and limitations: Specific HLA alleles were associated with over 15,000 TCR beta sequences at a false discovery rate of 0.05 in a later analysis. The authors suggested that the approach could potentially be extended to other disease states and immunological phenotypes. An association between a missense DCLRE1C variant and V-gene and J-gene trimming of TCR beta chains was found in a later genetic analysis and replicated in an independent cohort. Several of the top co-occurrence clusters appeared to be linked to parvovirus B19, influenza, CMV and Epstein-Barr virus, according to a later analysis. A later analysis found that TCR association rates varied across HLA loci, with DRB1 alleles showing the most associated TCRs and HLA-C alleles the fewest. Because counts were too low, 15 to 20 rarely observed V segments, including chromosome 9 orphons, were excluded from the earlier analysis of 587 of the donors. Because some donors lacked HLA typing at each locus, the association tests relied only on the typed subset. Assigning TCR associations to individual alleles was difficult when HLA alleles, especially DR and DQ, strongly co-occurred. The only immune exposure information available for the cohort was CMV serostatus. An earlier analysis of 450 to 750 of the donors showed that most TCR beta V segments appeared in productive rearrangements either about 87% or about 30% of the time, which broadly matched IMGT annotations. The cohort was sequenced for TCR beta chains only, and without alpha or paired-chain data the features that could be detected were limited. A further reported finding was that TCR beta sequences accurately predicted the HLA-A and HLA-B alleles for most subjects in the first cohort. According to a later analysis, most CMV-associated TCR beta chains appeared to be HLA-restricted, and the HLA associations seemed to be driven largely by CMV exposure. In a later analysis, HLA-associated TCR beta chains were found to be more clonally expanded and to have lower generation probabilities than equally common non-associated chains. Linkage disequilibrium might explain the correlated functional status among segregating V segments, but an unknown experimental factor could not be excluded. The study listed approximately 160 TCR beta chains as associated with cytomegalovirus. Roughly uniform sequencing depth across donors was assumed in presence/absence analyses, although this assumption may not hold. According to a later genetic analysis, donors in an Asian-associated ancestry cluster had fewer N-insertions in productive TCRs than the approximately 630-donor mean. Because the 87-base-pair reads could not distinguish some IMGT-functional V segments, including TRBV6-2 and TRBV6-3, those segments were excluded. While some public TCRs were present in many individuals, most TCR sequences turned up only very rarely across donors. In both the original and validation cohorts, the classifier was reported to diagnose cytomegalovirus status with high specificity and sensitivity. A group of highly shared sequence variants was considered likely to be a technical artifact of the sequencing pipeline. A few of the identified cytomegalovirus-associated TCR beta chains were confirmed in vitro to be specific for cytomegalovirus antigens.

Spanning cysteine to phenylalanine, the CDR3 consists of 15 amino acids. Just the 45-base CDR3 DNA is kept, in frame starting at base 1. V ends up 1 base short and J 2 bases short, with an unmatched junction base count of 4. The germline V gene (reference sequence) specifies SEHNR as CDR1 and FQNEAQ as CDR2. The cohort comprised 550 to 700 healthy bone marrow donors. At the time of sampling, every cohort member was nominally healthy, though immune exposures that went unrecorded were likely present. The donor tested CMV seronegative, placing the donor among the 300 to 400 seronegative members of the cohort. A peripheral blood sample was provided by each donor, and peripheral blood mononuclear cells were used for TCR beta sequencing. The Qiagen DNeasy Blood Extraction Kit was used to extract genomic DNA from the blood cell samples. In the case of this clone: The specificity of this receptor is unknown. Base qualities are not recorded, but no much larger clone differs from it by a single base.

The library was made by the immunoSEQ multiplex PCR assay. For the multiplex PCR, a mixture combining 60 forward primers for TCR Vbeta segments and 13 reverse primers for TCR Jbeta segments was used. The CDR3 region of rearranged TCR beta genes was amplified from genomic DNA by a multiplex PCR assay. The amplified TCR beta libraries were sequenced on the Illumina HiSeq System as 87-base-pair reads. The published analysis was carried out like this. In a later analysis, approximately 74 million unique TCR beta chains were counted across the roughly 700 repertoires, and around 10 million of these chains were shared by at least two donors. Raw reads were error-corrected and collapsed into unique sequences with a nearest-neighbor algorithm that merged closely related sequences to remove PCR and sequencing errors. To assign V, D and J gene segments, CDR3 sequences were aligned to IMGT reference sequences. For a sequence to be retained, a match of at least six nucleotides was required to both a V gene segment and a J gene segment. A rearrangement was called productive if the CDR3 had no stop codons and remained in frame with V and J, and every other rearrangement was called non-productive. Following IMGT convention, CDR3 was defined as the stretch from the second conserved V-encoded cysteine up to the conserved J-encoded phenylalanine. In an earlier analysis of more than 550 of the donors, sequences lacking an unambiguous match to a single V gene segment were excluded. An earlier analysis of fewer than 750 of the donors classified V segments as functional when productive rearrangements were above 56.7% and as segregating when the standard deviation between donors was above 5%. A statistical classification framework was developed to diagnose cytomegalovirus status using the catalog of TCR beta chain sequences. In a later analysis, TCR nucleotide sequences were compared against IMGT/GENE-DB human TR gene sequences so that V and J genes could be assigned. The TCRdist pipeline was used in a later analysis to assign CDR3 sequences and most-parsimonious VDJ recombination scenarios. In a later analysis, each TCR beta chain was defined by its CDR3 amino acid sequence together with its V-gene family, and reads lacking a unique V-gene family were excluded. As a way to deal with suspected cross-contamination and a sequencing artifact, a later analysis dropped 450 to 700 nucleotide sequences that were highly shared and had low generation probability. For each public chain, a later analysis derived a clonal expansion index from normalized ranks of inferred template counts within each repertoire. Generation probabilities in a later analysis came from a VDJ recombination model fitted to out-of-frame rearrangements, and those results were checked against IGoR. Hypergeometric tests were used in a later analysis to score TCR-TCR, TCR-HLA and TCR-CMV co-occurrence, with a repertoire-size bias correction applied to the TCR pairs. False discovery rates were estimated in a later analysis by permuting HLA or CMV assignments 20 times. In a later analysis, co-occurring TCRs were grouped using DBSCAN, with TCRdist sequence similarity added in when clustering inside HLA-allele-positive subsets. Repertoires with fewer than 30,000 or more than 120,000 public chains, plus five repertoires with anomalous nucleotide sharing, were excluded from co-occurrence clustering. TCRdb carries this immuneACCESS record with in-frame sequences only. Its versions omit some clonotypes, under half of them owing to an unresolved V gene in the studies checked, with the rest unexplained. That table supplies the V and J calls and clone size; D and trimming were determined from the DNA. The table for this sample lists around 130,000 clones; around 85% of them were counted only once. The ten largest account for roughly 1.7% of the sample.

Sequencing was done on a sample of PBMCs. The source is a boy aged 5-17 years in good health and CMV-seronegative. The chain was built from TRBV7-9 and TRBJ1-1; 7 middle bases align to TRBD1. CDR3 reads: CASSLEGTANTEAFF. The DNA reads as follows: TGTGCCAGCAGCTTAGAGGGGACAGCTAACACTGAAGCTTTCTTT.